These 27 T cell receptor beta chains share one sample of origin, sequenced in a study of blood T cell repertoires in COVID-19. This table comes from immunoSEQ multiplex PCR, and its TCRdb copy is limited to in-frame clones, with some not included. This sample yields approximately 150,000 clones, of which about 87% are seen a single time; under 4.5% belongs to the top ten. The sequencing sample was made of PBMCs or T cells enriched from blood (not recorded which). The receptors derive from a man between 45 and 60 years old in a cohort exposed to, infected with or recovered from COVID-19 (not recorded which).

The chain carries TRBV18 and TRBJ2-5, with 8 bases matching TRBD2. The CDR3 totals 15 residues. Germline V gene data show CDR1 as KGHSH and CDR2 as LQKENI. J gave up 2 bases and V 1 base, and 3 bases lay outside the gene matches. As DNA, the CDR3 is TGTGCCAGCTCACCACAGCTAGCGGGTCAAGAGACCCAGTACTTC. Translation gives CASSPQLAGQETQYF.

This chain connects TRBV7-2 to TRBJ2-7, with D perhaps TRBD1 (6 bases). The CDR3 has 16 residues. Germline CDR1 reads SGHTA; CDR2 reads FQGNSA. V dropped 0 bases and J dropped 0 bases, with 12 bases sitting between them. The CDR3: CASSLAGTGSSYEQYF. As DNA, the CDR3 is TGTGCCAGCAGCTTAGCGGGCACAGGGAGCTCCTACGAGCAGTACTTC.

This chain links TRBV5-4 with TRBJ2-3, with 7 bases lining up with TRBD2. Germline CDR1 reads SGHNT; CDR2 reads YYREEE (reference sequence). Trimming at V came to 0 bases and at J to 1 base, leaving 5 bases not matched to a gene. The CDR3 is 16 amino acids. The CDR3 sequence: CASSLGRSGGTDTQYF. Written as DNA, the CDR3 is TGTGCCAGCAGCTTGGGTCGGAGCGGGGGCACAGATACGCAGTATTTT.

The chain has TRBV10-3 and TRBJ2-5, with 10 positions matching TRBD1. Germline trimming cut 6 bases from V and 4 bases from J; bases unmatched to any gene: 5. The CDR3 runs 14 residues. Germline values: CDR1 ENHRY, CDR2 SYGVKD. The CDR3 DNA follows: TGTGCCATCAGGGCGGACAGGGGGTCAGAGACCCAGTACTTC. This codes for CAIRADRGSETQYF.

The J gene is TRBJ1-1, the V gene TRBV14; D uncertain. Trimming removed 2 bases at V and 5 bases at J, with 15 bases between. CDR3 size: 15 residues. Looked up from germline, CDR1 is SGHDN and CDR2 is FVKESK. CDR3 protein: CASSQFKAGKTEAFF. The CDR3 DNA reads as TGTGCCAGCAGCCAATTTAAAGCGGGAAAAACTGAAGCTTTCTTT.

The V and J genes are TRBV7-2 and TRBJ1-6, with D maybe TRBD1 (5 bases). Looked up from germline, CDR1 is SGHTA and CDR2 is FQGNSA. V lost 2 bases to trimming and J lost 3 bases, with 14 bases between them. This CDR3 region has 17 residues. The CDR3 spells CASSLYGDDSYNSPLHF. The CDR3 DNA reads TGTGCCAGCAGCTTATATGGTGATGACAGCTATAATTCACCCCTCCACTTT.

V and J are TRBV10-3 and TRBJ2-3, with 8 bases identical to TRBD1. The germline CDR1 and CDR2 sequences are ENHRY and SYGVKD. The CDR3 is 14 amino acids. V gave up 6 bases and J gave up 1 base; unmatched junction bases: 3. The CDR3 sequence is CAIRTTGGTDTQYF. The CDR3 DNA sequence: TGTGCCATCAGGACGACAGGGGGCACAGATACGCAGTATTTT.

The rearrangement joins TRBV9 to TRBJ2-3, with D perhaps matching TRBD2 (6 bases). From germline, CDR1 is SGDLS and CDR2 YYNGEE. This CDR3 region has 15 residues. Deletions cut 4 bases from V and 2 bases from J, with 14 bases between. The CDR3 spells CASSPGWGVTDTQYF. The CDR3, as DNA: TGTGCCAGCAGCCCCGGTTGGGGGGTCACAGATACGCAGTATTTT.

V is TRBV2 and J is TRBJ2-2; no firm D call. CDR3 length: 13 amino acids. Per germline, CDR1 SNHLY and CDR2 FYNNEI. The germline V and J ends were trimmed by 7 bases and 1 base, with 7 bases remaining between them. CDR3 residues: CASNHGNTGELFF. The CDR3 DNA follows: TGTGCCAGCAACCACGGGAACACCGGGGAGCTGTTTTTT.

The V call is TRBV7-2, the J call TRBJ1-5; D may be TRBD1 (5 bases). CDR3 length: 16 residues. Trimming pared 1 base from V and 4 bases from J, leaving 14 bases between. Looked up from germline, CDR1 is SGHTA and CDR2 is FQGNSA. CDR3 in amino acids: CASSLEGSRGNQPQHF. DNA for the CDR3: TGTGCCAGCAGCTTAGAGGGGTCTCGGGGGAATCAGCCCCAGCATTTT.

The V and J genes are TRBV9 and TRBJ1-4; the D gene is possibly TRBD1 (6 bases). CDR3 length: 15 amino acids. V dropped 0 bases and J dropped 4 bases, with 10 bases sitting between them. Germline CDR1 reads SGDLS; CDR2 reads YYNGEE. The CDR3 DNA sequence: TGTGCCAGCAGCGTAGATAGGGGGGGTAATGAAAAACTGTTTTTT. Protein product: CASSVDRGGNEKLFF.

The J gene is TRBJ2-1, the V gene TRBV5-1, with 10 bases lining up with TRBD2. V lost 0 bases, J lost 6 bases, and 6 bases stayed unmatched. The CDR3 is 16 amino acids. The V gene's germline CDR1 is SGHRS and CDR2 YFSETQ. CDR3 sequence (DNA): TGCGCCAGCAGCTTGGTGATCTCTAGCGGGAGCAATGAGCAGTTCTTC. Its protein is CASSLVISSGSNEQFF.

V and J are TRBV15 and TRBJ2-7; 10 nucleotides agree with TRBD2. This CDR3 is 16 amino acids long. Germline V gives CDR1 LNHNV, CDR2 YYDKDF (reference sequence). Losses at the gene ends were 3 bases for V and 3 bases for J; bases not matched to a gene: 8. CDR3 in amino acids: CATSSPGTSVFYEQYF. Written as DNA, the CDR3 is TGTGCCACCAGCAGCCCCGGGACTAGCGTCTTCTACGAGCAGTACTTC. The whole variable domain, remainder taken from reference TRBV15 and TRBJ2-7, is DAMVIQNPRYQVTQFGKPVTLSCSQTLNHNVMYWYQQKSSQAPKLLFHYYDKDFNNEADTPDNFQSRRPNTSFCFLDIRSPGLGDTAMYLCATSSPGTSVFYEQYFGPGTRLTVT.

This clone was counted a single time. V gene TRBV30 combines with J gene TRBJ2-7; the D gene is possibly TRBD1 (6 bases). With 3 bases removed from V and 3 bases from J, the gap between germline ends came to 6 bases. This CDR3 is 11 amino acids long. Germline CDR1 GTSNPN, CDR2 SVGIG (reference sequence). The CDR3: CAWRGGYEQYF. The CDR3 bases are TGTGCCTGGAGAGGGGGCTACGAGCAGTACTTC. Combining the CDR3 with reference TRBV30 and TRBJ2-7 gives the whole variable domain SQTIHQWPATLVQPVGSPLSLECTVEGTSNPNLYWYRQAAGRGLQLLFYSVGIGQISSEVPQNLSASRPQDRQFILSSKKLLLSDSGFYLCAWRGGYEQYFGPGTRLTVT.

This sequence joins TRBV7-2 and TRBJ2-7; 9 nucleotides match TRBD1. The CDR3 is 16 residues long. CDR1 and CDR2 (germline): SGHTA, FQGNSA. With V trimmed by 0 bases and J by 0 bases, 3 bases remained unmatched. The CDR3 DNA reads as TGTGCCAGCAGCTTAGCCGGGACAGGGAACTCCTACGAGCAGTACTTC. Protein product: CASSLAGTGNSYEQYF.

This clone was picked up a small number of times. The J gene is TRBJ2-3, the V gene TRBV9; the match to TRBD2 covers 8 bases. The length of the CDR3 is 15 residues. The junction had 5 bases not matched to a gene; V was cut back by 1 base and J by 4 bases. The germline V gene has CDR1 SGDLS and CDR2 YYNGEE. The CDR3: CASSVPRGGADTQYF. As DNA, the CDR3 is TGTGCCAGCAGCGTACCCCGGGGGGGAGCAGATACGCAGTATTTT. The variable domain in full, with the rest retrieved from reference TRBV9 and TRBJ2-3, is DSGVTQTPKHLITATGQRVTLRCSPRSGDLSVYWYQQSLDQGLQFLIQYYNGEERAKGNILERFSAQQFPDLHSELNLSSLELGDSALYFCASSVPRGGADTQYFGPGTRLTVL.

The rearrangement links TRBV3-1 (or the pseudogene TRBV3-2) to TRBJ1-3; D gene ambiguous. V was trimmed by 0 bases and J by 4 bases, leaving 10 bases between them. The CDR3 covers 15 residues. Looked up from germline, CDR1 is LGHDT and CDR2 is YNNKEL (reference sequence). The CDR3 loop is CASSQDRVEGNTIYF. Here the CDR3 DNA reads TGTGCCAGCAGCCAAGATCGGGTAGAAGGAAACACCATATATTTT.

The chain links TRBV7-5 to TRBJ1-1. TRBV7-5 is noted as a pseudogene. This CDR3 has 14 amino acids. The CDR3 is CVRSLNAGPTEAFF. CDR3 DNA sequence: TGTGTCAGAAGCTTAAATGCGGGGCCGACTGAAGCTTTCTTT.

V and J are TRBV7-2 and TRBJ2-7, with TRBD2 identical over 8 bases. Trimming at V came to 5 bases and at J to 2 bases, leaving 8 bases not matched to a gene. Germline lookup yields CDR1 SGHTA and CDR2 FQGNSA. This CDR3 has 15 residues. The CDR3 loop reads CASSLPTSVPYEQYF. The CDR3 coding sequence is TGTGCCAGCAGCCTACCGACTAGCGTTCCCTACGAGCAGTACTTC.

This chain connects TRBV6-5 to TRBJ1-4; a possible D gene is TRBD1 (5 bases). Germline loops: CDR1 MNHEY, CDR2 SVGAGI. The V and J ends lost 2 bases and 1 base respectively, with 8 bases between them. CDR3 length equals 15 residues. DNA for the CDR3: TGTGCCAGCAGTTACGGCAGGGTAACTAATGAAAAACTGTTTTTT. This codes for CASSYGRVTNEKLFF.

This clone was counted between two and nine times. The DNA for the CDR3 is TGTGCCAGCAGTCCACCGACAGGGGAGGCTTTCTTT. This translates into CASSPPTGEAFF. This chain connects TRBV28 to TRBJ1-1; 8 nucleotides line up with TRBD1. The CDR3 sequence is 12 residues long. In germline, CDR1 is MDHEN, CDR2 SYDVKM. V lost 5 bases to trimming and J lost 11 bases; unmatched junction nucleotides: 7.

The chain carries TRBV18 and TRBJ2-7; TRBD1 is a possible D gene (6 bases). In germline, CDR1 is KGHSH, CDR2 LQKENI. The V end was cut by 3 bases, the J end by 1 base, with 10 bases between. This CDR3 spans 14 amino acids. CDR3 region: CASSPSRGSYEQYF. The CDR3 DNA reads TGTGCCAGCTCACCTTCCAGGGGTTCCTACGAGCAGTACTTC.

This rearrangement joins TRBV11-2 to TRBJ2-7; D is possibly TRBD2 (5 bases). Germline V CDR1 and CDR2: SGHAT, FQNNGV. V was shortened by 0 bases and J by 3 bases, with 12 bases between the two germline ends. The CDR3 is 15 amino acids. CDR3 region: CASSLEGSPGYEQYF. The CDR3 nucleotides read TGTGCCAGCAGCTTAGAGGGGAGCCCCGGCTACGAGCAGTACTTC. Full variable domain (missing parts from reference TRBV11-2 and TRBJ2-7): EAGVAQSPRYKIIEKRQSVAFWCNPISGHATLYWYQQILGQGPKLLIQFQNNGVVDDSQLPKDRFSAERLKGVDSTLKIQPAKLEDSAVYLCASSLEGSPGYEQYFGPGTRLTVT.

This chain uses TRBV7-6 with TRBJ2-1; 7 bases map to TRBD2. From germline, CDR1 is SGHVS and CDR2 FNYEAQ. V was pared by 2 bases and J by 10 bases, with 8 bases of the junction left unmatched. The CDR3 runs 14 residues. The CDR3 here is CASSLSQRGAEQFF. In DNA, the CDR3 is TGTGCCAGCAGCTTATCCCAGCGGGGAGCGGAGCAGTTCTTC. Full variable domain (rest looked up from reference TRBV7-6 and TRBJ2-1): GAGVSQSPRYKVTKRGQDVALRCDPISGHVSLYWYRQALGQGPEFLTYFNYEAQQDKSGLPNDRFSAERPEGSISTLTIQRTEQRDSAMYRCASSLSQRGAEQFFGPGTRLTVL.

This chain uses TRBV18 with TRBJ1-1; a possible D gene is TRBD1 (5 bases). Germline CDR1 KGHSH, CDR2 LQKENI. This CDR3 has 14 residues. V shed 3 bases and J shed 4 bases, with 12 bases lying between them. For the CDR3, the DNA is TGTGCCAGCTCACCCCAGGGACTCGGCACTGAAGCTTTCTTT. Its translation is CASSPQGLGTEAFF.

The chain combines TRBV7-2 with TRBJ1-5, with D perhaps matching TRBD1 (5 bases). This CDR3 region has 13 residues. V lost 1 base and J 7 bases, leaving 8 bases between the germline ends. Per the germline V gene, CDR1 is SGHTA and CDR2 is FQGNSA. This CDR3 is CASSLGGDQPQHF. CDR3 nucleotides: TGTGCCAGCAGCTTAGGGGGGGACCAGCCCCAGCATTTT.

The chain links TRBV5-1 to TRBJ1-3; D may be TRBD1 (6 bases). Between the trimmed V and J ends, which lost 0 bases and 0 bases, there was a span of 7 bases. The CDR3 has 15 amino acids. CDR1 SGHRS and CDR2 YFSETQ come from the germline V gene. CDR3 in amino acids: CASSLAGVSGNTIYF. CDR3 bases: TGCGCCAGCAGCTTGGCAGGGGTCTCTGGAAACACCATATATTTT.